The T cell receptor (beta chain) described here comes from a study of T-cell reconstitution after alpha-beta-depleted transplantation in children. This clonotype occurred many times. From germline, CDR1 is KGHSH and CDR2 LQKENI. Trimming took off 6 bases at V and 1 base at J, with 15 bases between the two ends. The CDR3 sequence is 15 residues long. Library preparation (for TCRbeta) was performed with unique molecular identifiers. TCRdb re-called the PCR reads through MiXCR, storing one row per CDR3 protein. The data hold about 110,000 distinct CDR3 sequences, with 10% observed a single time. This receptor was taken from a human donor who donated a stem cell graft to a child with acute lymphoblastic leukemia. This chain connects TRBV18 to TRBJ2-5, with D perhaps TRBD2 (6 bases). This specimen consisted of PBMCs from the stem cell graft donor, obtained from the stem cell graft. CDR3 residues: CASSPGSGPQETQYF. The CDR3 region has the DNA TGTGCCAGCTCGCCAGGTAGCGGTCCCCAAGAGACCCAGTACTTC.